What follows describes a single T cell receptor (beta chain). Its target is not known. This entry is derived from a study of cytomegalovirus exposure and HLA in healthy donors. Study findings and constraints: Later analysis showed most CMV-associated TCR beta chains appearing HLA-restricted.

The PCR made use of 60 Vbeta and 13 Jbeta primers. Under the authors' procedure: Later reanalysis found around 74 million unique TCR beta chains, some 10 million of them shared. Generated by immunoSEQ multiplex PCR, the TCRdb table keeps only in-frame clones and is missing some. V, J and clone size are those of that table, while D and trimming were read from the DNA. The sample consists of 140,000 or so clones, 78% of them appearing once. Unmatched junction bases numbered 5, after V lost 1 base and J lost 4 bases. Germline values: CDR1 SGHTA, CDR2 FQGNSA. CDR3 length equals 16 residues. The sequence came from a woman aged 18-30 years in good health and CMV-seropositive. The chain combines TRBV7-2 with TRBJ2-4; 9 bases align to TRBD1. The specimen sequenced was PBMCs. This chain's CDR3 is CASSLVDRGAKNIQYF. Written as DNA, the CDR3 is TGTGCCAGCAGCTTAGTTGACAGGGGGGCTAAAAACATTCAGTACTTC.